These 16 T cell receptor beta chains were all obtained from the same sample, sequenced in a study of T cells in Graves' hyperthyroidism and ophthalmopathy. RNA transcripts served as the template for amplifying TCR beta CDR3 regions. RT-PCR in the first round (using the HTBI primer set) targeted the TCR CDR3. A single record per CDR3 protein comes from TCRdb applying MiXCR to the multiplex PCR reads. The table records some 650,000 distinct CDR3 sequences, 16% of them present only once. Sample: blood. Receptor source: a woman in her thirties or forties with Graves' ophthalmopathy.

There are many counts of this clonotype. The chain has TRBV20-1 and TRBJ2-1, with 14 bases fitting TRBD2. Germline V gives CDR1 DFQATT, CDR2 SNEGSKA (reference sequence). The length of the CDR3 is 17 residues. V dropped 6 bases and J dropped 4; count of bases not matched to a gene: 11. The CDR3 reads CSAIGTSGGLVYNEQFF. The CDR3, as DNA: TGCAGTGCAATAGGGACTAGCGGGGGCCTGGTTTACAATGAGCAGTTCTTC.

This clonotype occurred a few times. The genes are TRBV19 and TRBJ1-1; no clear D gene. The CDR3 contains 11 residues. V was pared by 7 bases and J by 6 bases, with 9 bases between. Germline CDR1 and CDR2: LNHDA and SQIVND (reference sequence). The CDR3: CASTTVAEAFF. The CDR3 bases are TGTGCCAGTACCACGGTGGCTGAAGCTTTCTTT.

The sample holds many counts of this clonotype. The rearrangement links TRBV6-1 to TRBJ2-3, with 8 bases that match TRBD2. The CDR3 is 17 residues long. Germline V gene data show CDR1 as MNHNS and CDR2 as SASEGT. J lost 2 bases, V lost 6 bases, and 13 bases had no gene match. The CDR3 loop reads CASRREGRGAYTDTQYF. CDR3 coding DNA: TGTGCCAGCAGGAGGGAAGGGCGGGGGGCTTACACAGATACGCAGTATTTT.

This clonotype was detected only a few times. The genes are TRBV5-1 and TRBJ2-3, with 9 nucleotides matching TRBD2. Germline V gives CDR1 SGHRS, CDR2 YFSETQ. With V trimmed by 4 bases and J by 4 bases, 7 bases remained unmatched. The CDR3 has 15 amino acids. Here the CDR3 DNA reads TGCGCCAGCAGCCCGGGGACTAGCTACGCAGATACGCAGTATTTT. Translated, it gives CASSPGTSYADTQYF.

This clonotype was observed many times. This chain connects TRBV7-6 to TRBJ1-6; D is uncertain. The CDR3 totals 15 residues. CDR1 is SGHVS, CDR2 FNYEAQ, per germline. V lost 6 bases to trimming and J lost 7 bases, with 16 bases between them. The CDR3 nucleotides are TGTGCCAGCAGAGAGGAGGGTGGCTTCAATTCACCCCTCCACTTT. Translating it yields CASREEGGFNSPLHF. Variable domain in full (rest from reference TRBV7-6 and TRBJ1-6): GAGVSQSPRYKVTKRGQDVALRCDPISGHVSLYWYRQALGQGPEFLTYFNYEAQQDKSGLPNDRFSAERPEGSISTLTIQRTEQRDSAMYRCASREEGGFNSPLHFGNGTRLTVT.

The chain links TRBV19 to TRBJ1-5, with D perhaps matching TRBD1 (6 bases). V was shortened by 4 bases and J by 6 bases, with 10 bases between the two germline ends. This CDR3 spans 13 amino acids. CDR1 LNHDA and CDR2 SQIVND come from the germline V gene (reference sequence). The CDR3 DNA sequence: TGTGCCAGTAGTAACAGGGAGGGTCAGCCCCAGCATTTT. Translating gives CASSNREGQPQHF.

This clonotype was seen at least ten times. The chain employs TRBV18 and TRBJ2-7, with TRBD1 matching over 7 bases. The CDR3 covers 14 residues. V gave up 3 bases and J gave up 3 bases; unmatched junction bases: 5. Per germline, CDR1 KGHSH and CDR2 LQKENI. CDR3 in DNA: TGTGCCAGCTCACCTAGGGGGCTAGTCTACGAGCAGTACTTC. Residues: CASSPRGLVYEQYF. The variable domain in full, completed from reference TRBV18 and TRBJ2-7, reads NAGVMQNPRHLVRRRGQEARLRCSPMKGHSHVYWYRQLPEEGLKFMVYLQKENIIDESGMPKERFSAEFPKEGPSILRIQQVVRGDSAAYFCASSPRGLVYEQYFGPGTRLTVT.

This clonotype was picked up many times. The CDR3 protein is CASSVAPPGQGVNYGYTF. The CDR3 DNA reads TGTGCCAGCAGTGTTGCCCCACCGGGACAGGGAGTCAACTATGGCTACACCTTC. J is TRBJ1-2 and V is TRBV6-1; 9 bases map to TRBD1. V gave up 4 bases and J gave up 2 bases; unmatched junction bases: 14. CDR1 is MNHNS and CDR2 is SASEGT in the germline V gene. The CDR3 totals 18 residues.

This clonotype was counted ten times or more. The rearrangement joins TRBV12-3 or TRBV12-4 to TRBJ1-1; unclear D gene. The CDR3 is 14 amino acids. V was pared by 2 bases and J by 6 bases, with 13 bases between. CDR3: CASSLWANGAEAFF. The CDR3 DNA is TGTGCCAGCAGTTTATGGGCCAACGGGGCTGAAGCTTTCTTT.

This clonotype was recorded many times. The chain recombines TRBV7-2 with TRBJ2-1; possible D gene TRBD2, 5 bases. The CDR3 is made up of 13 amino acids. V was trimmed by 1 base and J by 9 bases, leaving 10 bases between them. The germline gives CDR1 SGHTA, CDR2 FQGNSA. CDR3 sequence: CASSLGGLAEQFF. CDR3 DNA sequence: TGTGCCAGCAGCTTAGGAGGGCTGGCTGAGCAGTTCTTC.

The rearrangement joins TRBV18 to TRBJ1-6, with a weak D call TRBD1 (6 bases). Trimming removed 3 bases at V and 4 bases at J, with 16 bases between. The CDR3 loop spans 17 amino acids. Looked up from germline, CDR1 is KGHSH and CDR2 is LQKENI. The DNA for the CDR3 is TGTGCCAGCTCACCTACCGCAGGGGATTATTATAATTCACCCCTCCACTTT. This translates into CASSPTAGDYYNSPLHF.

J is TRBJ2-5 and V is TRBV20-1; 7 positions agree with TRBD1. Germline-derived CDR1 and CDR2 are DFQATT and SNEGSKA (reference sequence). V gave up 3 bases and J gave up 5 bases; unmatched junction bases: 9. The CDR3 loop spans 14 amino acids. The CDR3 coding sequence is TGCAGTGCTAGGCCGGGACAGAAGCCGGAGACCCAGTACTTC. It yields the protein CSARPGQKPETQYF.

This clonotype was observed many times. This chain links TRBV10-2 with TRBJ1-5; 8 bases fit TRBD1. V was pared by 6 bases and J by 3 bases, with 4 bases of the junction left unmatched. Germline V gives CDR1 WSHSY, CDR2 SAAADI. This CDR3 region has 14 residues. The CDR3 DNA sequence: TGCGCCAGCAGAGGACAGGGCCTCAATCAGCCCCAGCATTTT. This translates into CASRGQGLNQPQHF.

This clonotype was recorded at least ten times. The V gene is TRBV5-8, the J gene TRBJ2-7; TRBD1 matches 11 bases. Germline loops: CDR1 SGHTS, CDR2 YDEGEE. After removal of 4 bases from V and 9 bases from J, the junction contained 9 bases not matched to a gene. The CDR3 is 14 residues long. CDR3: CASSPGTGGKGQYF. For the CDR3, the DNA is TGTGCCAGCAGCCCCGGGACAGGGGGAAAAGGGCAGTACTTC.

On this clonotype itself: This may be a read error, as it is one base from a much larger clone. The chain links TRBV28 to TRBJ2-1, with a tentative D call TRBD1 (5 bases). Looked up from germline, CDR1 is MDHEN and CDR2 is SYDVKM. The CDR3 sequence is 12 residues long. The V gene lost 4 bases and the J gene lost 10 bases, with 11 bases spanning the gap. The CDR3 loop reads CASSYRSGEQFF. The CDR3 coding sequence is TGTGCCAGCAGTTACAGGTCAGGCGAGCAGTTCTTC.

This clonotype was detected a few times. A much larger clone differs by one base, so this may be a read error. Because the CDR3 is missing its conserved closing phenylalanine or tryptophan, this is likely a read error. The chain links TRBV12-3 or TRBV12-4 to TRBJ2-7; TRBD1 matches at 8 bases. The CDR3 loop spans 17 amino acids. After removal of 6 bases from V and 4 bases from J, the junction contained 17 bases not matched to a gene. Here the CDR3 DNA reads TGTGCCAGCAGGTTCATAGCACTTTGGACAGGGACGTACGAGCAGTACCTC. Residues: CASRFIALWTGTYEQYL.